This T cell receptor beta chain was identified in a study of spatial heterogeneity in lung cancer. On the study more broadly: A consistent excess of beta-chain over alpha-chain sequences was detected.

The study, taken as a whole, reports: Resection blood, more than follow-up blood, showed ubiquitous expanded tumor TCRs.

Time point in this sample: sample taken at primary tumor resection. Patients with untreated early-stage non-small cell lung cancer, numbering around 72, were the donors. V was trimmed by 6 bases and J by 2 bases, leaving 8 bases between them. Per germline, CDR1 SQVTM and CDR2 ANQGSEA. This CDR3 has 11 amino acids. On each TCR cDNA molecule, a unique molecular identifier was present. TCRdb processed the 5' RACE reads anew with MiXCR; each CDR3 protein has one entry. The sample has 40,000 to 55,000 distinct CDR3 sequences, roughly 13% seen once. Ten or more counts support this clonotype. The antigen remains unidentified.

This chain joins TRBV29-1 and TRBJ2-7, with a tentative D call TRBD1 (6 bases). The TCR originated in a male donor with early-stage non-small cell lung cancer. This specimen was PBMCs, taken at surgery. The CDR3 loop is CSVGQPYEQYF. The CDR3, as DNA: TGCAGCGTCGGACAGCCCTACGAGCAGTACTTC.